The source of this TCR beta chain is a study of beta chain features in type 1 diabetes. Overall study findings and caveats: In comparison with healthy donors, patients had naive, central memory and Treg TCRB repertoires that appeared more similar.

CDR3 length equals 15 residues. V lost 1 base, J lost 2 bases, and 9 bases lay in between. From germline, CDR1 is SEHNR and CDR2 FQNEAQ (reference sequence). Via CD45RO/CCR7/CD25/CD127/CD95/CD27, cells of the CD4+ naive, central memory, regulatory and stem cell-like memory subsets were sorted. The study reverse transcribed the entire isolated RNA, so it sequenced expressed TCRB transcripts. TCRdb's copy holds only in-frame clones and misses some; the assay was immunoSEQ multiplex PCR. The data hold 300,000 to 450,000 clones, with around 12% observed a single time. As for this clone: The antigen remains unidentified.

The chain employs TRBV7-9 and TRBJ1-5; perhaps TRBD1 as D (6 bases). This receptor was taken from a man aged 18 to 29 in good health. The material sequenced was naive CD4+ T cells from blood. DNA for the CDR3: TGTGCCAGCAGCTTAGACAGGGTGGGCAATCAGCCCCAGCATTTT. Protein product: CASSLDRVGNQPQHF.